This paragraph covers one T cell receptor (beta chain) sequence. This sample is part of a study of tumor and adjacent non-tumor tissue in lung cancer. A modified ARM-PCR protocol with three rounds of nested PCR amplified TCRbeta. TCRdb processed the multiplex PCR reads anew with MiXCR; each CDR3 protein has one entry. Of over 110,000 distinct CDR3 sequences listed, approximately 72% are singletons. This sample's RNA came from whole unsorted tissue. CDR3 size: 14 residues. Germline-derived CDR1 and CDR2 are SGHVS and FQNEAQ. Specimen: lung tumor tissue. The rearrangement uses TRBV7-8 and TRBJ2-7; no definite D call. The clonotype comes from a man between 60 and 75 years old with small cell lung cancer. The CDR3 coding sequence is TGTGTCAGCAGCATACATCCGGGTTCCTACGAGCAGTACGTC. It specifies CVSSIHPGSYEQYV.